Here is one T cell receptor beta chain with its context. V lost 3 bases, J lost 5 bases, and 15 bases stayed unmatched. Germline-derived CDR1 and CDR2 are MDHEN and SYDVKM. The CDR3 is 17 residues long. The PCR had 60 Vbeta and 13 Jbeta primers. Libraries were prepared by immunoSEQ multiplex PCR; TCRdb keeps only in-frame clonotypes and omits some of them. The top ten clones hold 3% to 4.5% of a sample with fewer than 250,000 clones, around four fifths of them seen once. The sample comes from a study of cytomegalovirus exposure and HLA in healthy donors. The sequenced sample was PBMCs. This clonotype originated in a male donor in good health and CMV-seronegative. The genes are TRBV28 and TRBJ2-5, with TRBD2 identical over 7 bases. The CDR3: CASSFWAGVSPGETQYF. The CDR3, as DNA: TGTGCCAGCAGTTTCTGGGCGGGAGTCAGTCCGGGGGAGACCCAGTACTTC.